Sequencing of this T cell receptor (beta chain) was carried out in a study of cytomegalovirus exposure and HLA in healthy donors. Study conclusions and caveats: Reports described diagnosis of cytomegalovirus status by the classifier as highly specific and sensitive.

The study ran its PCR with 60 Vbeta and 13 Jbeta primers. Libraries were prepared by immunoSEQ multiplex PCR; TCRdb keeps only in-frame clonotypes and omits some of them. The table shows about 160,000 clones, with approximately 75% occurring only once. Trimming took 7 bases from V and 2 from J, leaving 11 bases between them. Germline V gene data show CDR1 as MNHNS and CDR2 as SASEGT. The CDR3 extends over 13 amino acids. In the case of this clone: Its specificity is not known.

The J gene is TRBJ1-2, the V gene TRBV6-1, with D tentatively TRBD1 (6 bases). The clonotype originates from a young man in good health and CMV-seropositive. The sequenced sample was PBMCs. CDR3 nucleotides: TGTGCCAGCAAGGGACACCTAAACTATGGCTACACCTTC. Translation gives CASKGHLNYGYTF.